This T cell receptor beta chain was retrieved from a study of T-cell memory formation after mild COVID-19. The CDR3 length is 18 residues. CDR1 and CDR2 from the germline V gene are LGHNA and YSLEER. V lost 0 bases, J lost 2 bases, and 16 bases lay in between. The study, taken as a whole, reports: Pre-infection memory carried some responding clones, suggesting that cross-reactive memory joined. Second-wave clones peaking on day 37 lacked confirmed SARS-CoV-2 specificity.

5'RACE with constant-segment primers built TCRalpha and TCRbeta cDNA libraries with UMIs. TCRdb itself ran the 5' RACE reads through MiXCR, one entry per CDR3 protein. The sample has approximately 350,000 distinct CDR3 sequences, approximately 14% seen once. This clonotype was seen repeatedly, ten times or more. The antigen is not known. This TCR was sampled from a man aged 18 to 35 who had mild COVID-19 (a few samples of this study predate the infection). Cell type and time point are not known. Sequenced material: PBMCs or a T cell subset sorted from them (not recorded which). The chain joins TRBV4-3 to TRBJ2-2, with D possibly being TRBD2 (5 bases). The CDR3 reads CASSQEVAGRINTGELFF. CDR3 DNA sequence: TGCGCCAGCAGCCAAGAAGTGGCGGGCAGGATTAACACCGGGGAGCTGTTTTTT.